Following are 24 T cell receptor beta chains from one sample sequenced in a study of radiotherapy plus CTLA-4 blockade in lung cancer. Method: immunoSEQ multiplex PCR; TCRdb's copy keeps in-frame clones and lacks some. The sample carries some 66,000 clones, around 86% recorded once. The material sequenced was peripheral blood, taken from a patient treated with radiotherapy plus ipilimumab. The source of these receptors is a human donor with non-small cell lung cancer who had a partial response to radiotherapy plus ipilimumab.

The gene calls are TRBV5-4 and TRBJ1-1; D gene ambiguous. The V and J ends lost 4 bases and 0 bases respectively, with 7 bases between them. This CDR3 has 13 residues. Germline V CDR1 and CDR2: SGHNT, YYREEE (reference sequence). The chain's CDR3 is CASSPNLNTEAFF. CDR3 coding DNA: TGTGCCAGCAGCCCTAATCTGAACACTGAAGCTTTCTTT.

There are a few counts of this clone. The chain has TRBV7-2 and TRBJ1-5, with D unresolved. Per germline, CDR1 SGHTA and CDR2 FQGNSA. Trimming pared 2 bases from V and 1 base from J, leaving 3 bases between. The CDR3 totals 13 residues. The CDR3 sequence is CASSLQSNQPQHF. CDR3 coding DNA: TGTGCCAGCAGCTTACAGAGCAATCAGCCCCAGCATTTT. The variable domain in full, with the rest retrieved from reference TRBV7-2 and TRBJ1-5, is GAGVSQSPSNKVTEKGKDVELRCDPISGHTALYWYRQSLGQGLEFLIYFQGNSAPDKSGLPSDRFSAERTGGSVSTLTIQRTQQEDSAVYLCASSLQSNQPQHFGDGTRLSIL.

The rearrangement links TRBV2 to TRBJ2-2; 12 bases agree with TRBD2. V lost 6 bases and J lost 4; bases outside the gene matches: 3. Germline-derived CDR1 and CDR2 are SNHLY and FYNNEI. The CDR3 is 15 residues long. The CDR3 is CASRGLAGLTGELFF. The CDR3 nucleotides are TGTGCCAGCAGAGGACTAGCGGGACTCACCGGGGAGCTGTTTTTT.

The genes are TRBV5-1 and TRBJ1-4; the match to TRBD1 covers 8 bases. The CDR3 extends over 14 amino acids. Germline lookup yields CDR1 SGHRS and CDR2 YFSETQ. Trimming cost V 6 bases and J 4 bases; bases outside gene matches: 5. CDR3 residues: CASTRQGINEKLFF. CDR3 coding DNA: TGCGCCAGCACCCGACAGGGGATTAATGAAAAACTGTTTTTT. Variable domain in full (rest from reference TRBV5-1 and TRBJ1-4): KAGVTQTPRYLIKTRGQQVTLSCSPISGHRSVSWYQQTPGQGLQFLFEYFSETQRNKGNFPGRFSGRQFSNSRSEMNVSTLELGDSALYLCASTRQGINEKLFFGSGTQLSVL.

Comment on this clone: At one end, the junction sequence differs from germline, possibly due to a read error. The chain links TRBV7-8 to TRBJ2-7; no clear D gene. This CDR3 region has 13 residues. Per germline, CDR1 SGHVS and CDR2 FQNEAQ. CDR3 sequence: CASSLSRPYQQYF. The CDR3 nucleotides read TGTGCCAGCAGCTTATCACGTCCCTACCAGCAGTACTTC.

J is TRBJ2-5 and V is TRBV5-1; TRBD2 matches 8 bases. Looked up from germline, CDR1 is SGHRS and CDR2 is YFSETQ. CDR3 length: 16 amino acids. The J segment lost 0 bases and the V segment lost 0 bases, leaving 4 bases of the junction unmatched. In DNA form, the CDR3 reads TGCGCCAGCAGCTTGGGTACTAGCGGAAACCAAGAGACCCAGTACTTC. Translation gives CASSLGTSGNQETQYF.

The J gene is TRBJ1-2, the V gene TRBV28; 7 bases are shared with TRBD1. V dropped 5 bases and J dropped 2; count of bases not matched to a gene: 2. This CDR3 has 13 amino acids. The germline CDR1 and CDR2 sequences are MDHEN and SYDVKM. The CDR3 DNA reads TGTGCCAGCAGTCCGGGACAGAACTATGGCTACACCTTC. Translated: CASSPGQNYGYTF.

This chain links TRBV11-1 with TRBJ2-7, with 8 bases lining up with TRBD2. Germline assignment: CDR1 SGHAT and CDR2 FQDESV (reference sequence). With 1 base clipped from V and 5 bases from J, the junction kept 13 bases outside the gene matches. This CDR3 spans 17 amino acids. CDR3 nucleotide sequence: TGTGCCAGCAGCTTAGGATCTACAGGCGGGAGGAGAAACGAGCAGTACTTC. Its protein is CASSLGSTGGRRNEQYF.

This chain links TRBV28 with TRBJ1-4; weak D call: TRBD1 (5 bases). Between the trimmed V and J ends, which lost 7 bases and 7 bases, there was a span of 19 bases. The germline V gene encodes CDR1 MDHEN and CDR2 SYDVKM. This CDR3 contains 15 residues. The CDR3: CASTLGGGVGEKLFF. CDR3 nucleotides: TGTGCCAGCACTCTGGGAGGAGGGGTTGGTGAAAAACTGTTTTTT.

A few counts support this clone. This chain uses TRBV7-3 with TRBJ2-5; a weak D match, TRBD2 (6 bases). The CDR3 length is 16 residues. CDR1 and CDR2 (germline): SGHTA, FQGTGA. V lost 7 bases and J lost 5, with 23 bases in between. In nucleotides, the CDR3 is TGTGCCAGCACTTCACACCTGACTAGACTTGGTGAGACCCAGTACTTC. Amino acid sequence: CASTSHLTRLGETQYF. The full variable domain, its missing parts supplied by reference TRBV7-3 and TRBJ2-5, is GAGVSQTPSNKVTEKGKYVELRCDPISGHTALYWYRQSLGQGPEFLIYFQGTGAADDSGLPNDRFFAVRPEGSVSTLKIQRTERGDSAVYLCASTSHLTRLGETQYFGPGTRLLVL.

The chain has TRBV13 and TRBJ2-7, with D possibly being TRBD2 (6 bases). The germline V gene encodes CDR1 PRHDT and CDR2 FYEKMQ (reference sequence). Trimming left V 4 bases short and J 4 bases short, with 17 bases between. There are 15 residues in the CDR3. CDR3 region: CASSSPARGGYEQYF. Written as DNA, the CDR3 is TGTGCCAGCAGCTCCCCCGCTAGGGGAGGTTACGAGCAGTACTTC.

This chain uses TRBV2 with TRBJ2-5; 11 bases are shared with TRBD2. The CDR3 has 14 amino acids. Germline loops: CDR1 SNHLY, CDR2 FYNNEI. Unmatched junction bases numbered 2, after V lost 7 bases and J lost 1 base. CDR3 region: CASTGTSGQETQYF. In DNA, the CDR3 is TGTGCCAGCACAGGGACTAGCGGCCAAGAGACCCAGTACTTC.

The CDR3 nucleotides read TGTGCCAGCTCGCCAACAGCCGACTACGAGCAGTACTTC. This codes for CASSPTADYEQYF. The chain has TRBV18 and TRBJ2-5; unclear D gene. The better agreement between TRBJ2-7 and the DNA end casts doubt on the J call. This CDR3 is 13 amino acids long. CDR1 KGHSH and CDR2 LQKENI come from the germline V gene.

A single count supports this clone. V gene TRBV19 combines with J gene TRBJ1-1; D is uncertain. There are 14 residues in the CDR3. CDR1 LNHDA and CDR2 SQIVND come from the germline V gene (reference sequence). Between the trimmed V and J ends, which lost 2 bases and 0 bases, there was a span of 7 bases. CDR3 sequence: CASSIPHMNTEAFF. As DNA, the CDR3 is TGTGCCAGTAGTATACCGCACATGAACACTGAAGCTTTCTTT.

V usage is TRBV11-1 and J usage is TRBJ2-1, with 8 positions matching TRBD1. V lost 0 bases, J lost 7 bases, and 2 bases stayed unmatched. In germline, CDR1 is SGHAT, CDR2 FQDESV (reference sequence). This CDR3 has 14 amino acids. CDR3 residues: CASSLAQGVNEQFF. The CDR3 DNA is TGTGCCAGCAGCTTAGCACAGGGGGTGAATGAGCAGTTCTTC.

The V call is TRBV28, the J call TRBJ2-7; D gene ambiguous. The ends were cut back, 6 bases at V and 1 base at J, with 10 bases in the middle. The length of the CDR3 is 13 residues. Germline V gene data show CDR1 as MDHEN and CDR2 as SYDVKM. For the CDR3, the DNA is TGTGCCAGCAGCTCGACTGGATCCTACGAGCAGTACTTC. Its protein is CASSSTGSYEQYF.

The chain joins TRBV19 to TRBJ2-7; D might be TRBD2 (5 bases). The CDR3 has 15 residues. V was clipped by 1 base and J by 1 base, with 11 bases between them. Germline CDR1 reads LNHDA; CDR2 reads SQIVND (reference sequence). The CDR3 nucleotides read TGTGCCAGTAGTATAGCCCCAGCGGCGTCCTACGAGCAGTACTTC. Translated, it gives CASSIAPAASYEQYF.

The rearrangement uses TRBV19 and TRBJ2-2; D unclear. CDR3 length equals 14 residues. Deletions cut 3 bases from V and 3 bases from J, with 8 bases between. CDR1 and CDR2 from the germline V gene are LNHDA and SQIVND (reference sequence). For the CDR3, the DNA is TGTGCCAGTAGTATGGCACGCTACACCGGGGAGCTGTTTTTT. It translates to CASSMARYTGELFF.

The chain joins TRBV7-2 to TRBJ2-5; TRBD2 matches at 13 bases. V gave up 5 bases and J gave up 4 bases; unmatched junction bases: 7. CDR3 size: 16 residues. Looked up from germline, CDR1 is SGHTA and CDR2 is FQGNSA. The chain's CDR3 is CASSHGTSGIVETQYF. The DNA of the CDR3 is TGTGCCAGCAGCCATGGGACTAGCGGGATTGTAGAGACCCAGTACTTC.

This rearrangement joins TRBV28 to TRBJ1-5; D uncertain. Germline CDR1 and CDR2: MDHEN and SYDVKM. The CDR3 consists of 14 residues. V lost 1 base to trimming and J lost 4 bases, with 8 bases between them. CDR3 sequence reads: CASSLYRGNQPQHF. The CDR3 nucleotides read TGTGCCAGCAGTTTATATAGAGGTAATCAGCCCCAGCATTTT.

The chain combines TRBV29-1 with TRBJ2-7; 11 bases fit TRBD2. Germline CDR1 reads SQVTM; CDR2 reads ANQGSEA. This CDR3 contains 15 residues. The V segment lost 7 bases and the J segment 2 bases; nucleotides outside the gene matches: 10. CDR3 region: CSAETGTSGTYEQYF. The CDR3 DNA is TGCAGCGCCGAAACAGGGACTAGCGGAACCTACGAGCAGTACTTC.

This clone was detected once. The J gene is TRBJ1-1, the V gene TRBV5-4, with D hard to call. Looked up from germline, CDR1 is SGHNT and CDR2 is YYREEE (reference sequence). V was trimmed by 4 bases and J by 6 bases, leaving 22 bases between them. The CDR3 runs to 16 residues. CDR3 in amino acids: CASSRSLGGLLAEAFF. The CDR3 DNA is TGTGCCAGCAGCCGCTCCCTGGGAGGGCTCCTCGCTGAAGCTTTCTTT.

This sequence joins TRBV7-2 and TRBJ1-5, with 7 nucleotides matching TRBD1. This CDR3 is built from 15 residues. The V gene's germline CDR1 is SGHTA and CDR2 FQGNSA. Trimming removed 5 bases from V and 3 bases from J; junction bases left unmatched: 7. CDR3: CASSLNRGSNQPQHF. The CDR3 nucleotides are TGTGCCAGCAGCCTGAACAGGGGTTCCAATCAGCCCCAGCATTTT. The full variable domain, rest sourced from reference TRBV7-2 and TRBJ1-5, is GAGVSQSPSNKVTEKGKDVELRCDPISGHTALYWYRQSLGQGLEFLIYFQGNSAPDKSGLPSDRFSAERTGGSVSTLTIQRTQQEDSAVYLCASSLNRGSNQPQHFGDGTRLSIL.

The chain carries TRBV7-8 and TRBJ1-5, with 7 bases fitting TRBD1. The CDR3 is made up of 16 amino acids. The trim removed 4 bases at V and 2 bases at J, leaving 8 bases unmatched. Germline assignment: CDR1 SGHVS and CDR2 FQNEAQ. In DNA form, the CDR3 reads TGTGCCAGCAGCTACGAAAGGGACAGCGGCAATCAGCCCCAGCATTTT. Translated, it gives CASSYERDSGNQPQHF.